This entry lists 15 T cell receptor beta chains sequenced from one sample in a study of blood T cell repertoires in COVID-19. Generated by immunoSEQ multiplex PCR, the TCRdb table keeps only in-frame clones and is missing some. Seen here are approximately 450,000 clones, 85% to 90% observed once, and the top ten hold roughly 1.1%. The sequencing input was PBMCs or T cells enriched from blood (not recorded which). Source of these receptors: a young man who had recovered from COVID-19.

This chain joins TRBV6-5 and TRBJ2-5; TRBD1 matches at 12 bases. V lost 6 bases and J lost 5; bases outside the gene matches: 4. Germline V lookup: CDR1 MNHEY, CDR2 SVGAGI. The CDR3 contains 14 residues. The chain's CDR3 is CASRLGQGAETQYF. Here the CDR3 DNA reads TGTGCCAGCAGGCTGGGACAGGGGGCCGAGACCCAGTACTTC.

The chain couples TRBV19 to TRBJ1-1, with 9 nucleotides matching TRBD1. CDR1 LNHDA and CDR2 SQIVND come from the germline V gene (reference sequence). Trimming took 5 bases from V and 5 from J; bases not matched to a gene: 15. The CDR3 runs to 17 residues. CDR3 nucleotide sequence: TGTGCCAGTAGTGTCCGGGACAGGGAATGGAGTCGGACTGAAGCTTTCTTT. This translates into CASSVRDREWSRTEAFF.

This clone was seen just once. The rearrangement links TRBV7-6 to TRBJ1-5; D may be TRBD1 (5 bases). This CDR3 has 15 residues. V lost 5 bases to trimming and J lost 6 bases, with 17 bases between them. The germline V gene has CDR1 SGHVS and CDR2 FNYEAQ. The CDR3 loop reads CASSTGPEGSQPQHF. As DNA, the CDR3 is TGTGCCAGCAGCACAGGACCGGAGGGTAGTCAGCCCCAGCATTTT.

CDR3 nucleotide sequence: TGTGCCAGTAGTATAATCGCACTAGCGGGGGGCAATGAGCAGTTCTTC. Its protein product is CASSIIALAGGNEQFF. The chain links TRBV19 to TRBJ2-1; 12 bases are shared with TRBD2. The CDR3 length is 16 residues. Germline CDR1 reads LNHDA; CDR2 reads SQIVND (reference sequence). Germline trimming cut 2 bases from V and 6 bases from J; bases unmatched to any gene: 5.

The V gene is TRBV15, the J gene TRBJ2-1; TRBD1 might be the D (6 bases). Trimming shortened V by 5 bases and J by 0 bases, and 8 bases separated the two germline ends. This CDR3 is 14 amino acids long. Looked up from germline, CDR1 is LNHNV and CDR2 is YYDKDF (reference sequence). The CDR3 nucleotides read TGTGCCACCAGCGGACAGATCTCCTACAATGAGCAGTTCTTC. Translated, it gives CATSGQISYNEQFF. Filled out from reference TRBV15 and TRBJ2-1, the complete variable domain reads DAMVIQNPRYQVTQFGKPVTLSCSQTLNHNVMYWYQQKSSQAPKLLFHYYDKDFNNEADTPDNFQSRRPNTSFCFLDIRSPGLGDTAMYLCATSGQISYNEQFFGPGTRLTVL.

The chain carries TRBV6-5 and TRBJ2-1; D gene uncertain. Germline lookup yields CDR1 MNHEY and CDR2 SVGAGI. Trimming left V 0 bases short and J 8 bases short, with 8 bases between. The CDR3 has 13 residues. The CDR3 DNA follows: TGTGCCAGCAGTTACTCAATAGAGGATGAGCAGTTCTTC. Translated, it gives CASSYSIEDEQFF.

The CDR3 reads CASSATDDTQYF. The CDR3 bases are TGTGCCAGCAGCGCCACAGACGATACGCAGTATTTT. This chain joins TRBV7-9 and TRBJ2-3, with D unclear. This CDR3 spans 12 amino acids. Trimming removed 5 bases from V and 6 bases from J, with 9 bases in between. Germline V gene lookup returns CDR1 SEHNR and CDR2 FQNEAQ (reference sequence).

This clone was observed a handful of times. The chain employs TRBV5-1 and TRBJ2-7; TRBD2 might be the D (6 bases). The germline V gene has CDR1 SGHRS and CDR2 YFSETQ. V gave up 7 bases and J gave up 6 bases, with 17 bases separating them. This CDR3 contains 13 residues. CDR3 residues: CASALVQGGEQYF. The CDR3 DNA reads TGCGCCAGCGCCTTGGTGCAGGGAGGCGAGCAGTACTTC.

The chain has TRBV6-1 and TRBJ1-5; D is possibly TRBD1 (5 bases). There are 14 residues in the CDR3. Germline V gene sequence: CDR1 MNHNS, CDR2 SASEGT. V gave up 3 bases and J gave up 7 bases, with 13 bases separating them. The chain's CDR3 is CASSDAGPTQPQHF. The CDR3 DNA is TGTGCCAGCAGTGACGCGGGACCTACCCAGCCCCAGCATTTT.

The rearrangement uses TRBV19 and TRBJ1-4; 10 bases are a match to TRBD1. CDR1 LNHDA and CDR2 SQIVND come from the germline V gene (reference sequence). This CDR3 has 16 amino acids. V shed 0 bases, J shed 8 bases, and the junction held 6 bases outside the gene matches. The DNA for the CDR3 is TGTGCCAGTAGTATAGACCCCGGGACAGGGGACGAAAAACTGTTTTTT. Protein sequence: CASSIDPGTGDEKLFF.

The V and J genes are TRBV20-1 and TRBJ2-2; TRBD1 might be the D (6 bases). Trimming took off 6 bases at V and 11 bases at J, with 13 bases between the two ends. The V gene's germline CDR1 is DFQATT and CDR2 SNEGSKA (reference sequence). The CDR3 consists of 11 residues. CDR3 coding DNA: TGCAGTGCGAAACAGGGCCGCGAGCTGTTTTTT. Its translation is CSAKQGRELFF.

The gene calls are TRBV19 and TRBJ2-5, with 9 bases fitting TRBD1. The J segment lost 4 bases and the V segment lost 7 bases, leaving 16 bases of the junction unmatched. The germline gives CDR1 LNHDA, CDR2 SQIVND (reference sequence). The CDR3 has 17 residues. CDR3 DNA: TGTGCCAGTACCTATCGGTTTACCGTGACAGGGGGAGAGACCCAGTACTTC. Amino acid sequence: CASTYRFTVTGGETQYF.

The chain links TRBV30 to TRBJ1-5; 7 bases map to TRBD1. The germline V gene has CDR1 GTSNPN and CDR2 SVGIG (reference sequence). This CDR3 contains 13 residues. V lost 3 bases, J lost 9 bases, and 8 bases stayed unmatched. The CDR3 spells CAWSQGVLGPQHF. CDR3 nucleotides: TGTGCCTGGAGCCAGGGGGTCTTGGGGCCCCAGCATTTT.

V is TRBV9 and J is TRBJ2-7; 11 bases are a match to TRBD2. CDR3 length: 15 amino acids. The V gene's germline CDR1 is SGDLS and CDR2 YYNGEE. V lost 5 bases and J lost 3; bases outside the gene matches: 7. The CDR3: CASSPTSGGHYEQYF. For the CDR3, the DNA is TGTGCCAGCAGTCCAACTAGCGGGGGACACTACGAGCAGTACTTC.

The chain links TRBV7-9 to TRBJ2-7; D is unclear. CDR1 is SEHNR and CDR2 is FQNEAQ in the germline V gene (reference sequence). V was cut by 2 bases and J by 9 bases, with 11 bases left in between. This CDR3 contains 12 residues. CDR3 sequence reads: CASSLRVSGQYF. CDR3 sequence (DNA): TGTGCCAGCAGCTTACGGGTTTCTGGGCAGTACTTC.